The rows below give T cell receptor beta chains drawn from one sample of a study of shared clonotypes between healthy human individuals. Only in-frame clones appear in the TCRdb table, and some are missing; sequencing was by immunoSEQ multiplex PCR. The sample yields 100,000 or so clones, about 63% seen once. Sequences were obtained from memory CD8+ T cells sorted from blood. These receptors all stem from a young woman in good health. CDR3s include the opening cysteine and the closing phenylalanine or tryptophan. A D gene is named only where the DNA matches it firmly. The size field is filled for only some rows; it gives once, few, many or a size class.

TRBV28	TRBD1	TRBJ1-5	-	CASSLGTGEGNQPQHF	TGTGCCAGCAGTTTAGGGACAGGGGAGGGCAATCAGCCCCAGCATTTT
TRBV5-6	-	TRBJ2-7	-	CASSRRGLREAEQYF	TGTGCCAGCAGTCGGCGCGGGCTGAGGGAGGCCGAGCAGTACTTC
TRBV30	-	TRBJ2-2	-	CAYRLNTGELFF	TGTGCCTACCGACTTAACACCGGGGAGCTGTTTTTT
TRBV6-1	-	TRBJ2-5	-	CASSEAGGPGETQYF	TGTGCCAGCAGTGAAGCGGGGGGGCCGGGGGAGACCCAGTACTTC
TRBV13	-	TRBJ1-2	-	CASSLGGAPGIGYTF	TGTGCCAGCAGCTTAGGTGGTGCCCCGGGAATCGGCTACACCTTC
TRBV9	TRBD1	TRBJ2-2	-	CASSVRGNRGSGELFF	TGTGCCAGCAGCGTCAGAGGGAACAGGGGCTCCGGGGAGCTGTTTTTT
TRBV28	-	TRBJ1-4	-	CASSFYTARTESTNEKLFF	TGTGCCAGCAGTTTTTACACCGCGAGGACGGAAAGCACCAATGAAAAACTGTTTTTT
TRBV28	TRBD1	TRBJ2-2	many	CASSLQEDRPSIQDSGELFF	TGTGCCAGCAGTTTACAAGAGGACAGGCCAAGCATTCAAGACTCCGGGGAGCTGTTTTTT
TRBV5-8	TRBD1	TRBJ1-2	-	CASSLQGSYGYTF	TGTGCCAGCAGCTTACAGGGGTCCTATGGCTACACCTTC
TRBV9	TRBD2	TRBJ2-3	-	CASGGTTSSTDTQYF	TGTGCCAGCGGCGGGACTACTTCAAGCACAGATACGCAGTATTTT
TRBV28	TRBD2	TRBJ2-1	-	CASSLWASGRDEQFF	TGTGCCAGCAGTTTATGGGCTAGCGGGAGAGATGAGCAGTTCTTC
TRBV7-8	-	TRBJ2-1	-	CASSTYSNEQFF	TGTGCCAGCAGCACTTACTCTAATGAGCAGTTCTTC
TRBV28	-	TRBJ2-7	-	CASTTGMIYEQYF	TGTGCCAGCACGACCGGGATGATCTACGAGCAGTACTTC
TRBV29-1	-	TRBJ2-1	-	CSAHRGHEQFF	TGCAGCGCCCATAGGGGCCATGAGCAGTTCTTC
TRBV7-9	-	TRBJ2-2	-	CASSRGEADNTGELFF	TGTGCCAGCAGCCGAGGCGAGGCCGATAACACCGGGGAGCTGTTTTTT
TRBV14	TRBD1	TRBJ1-2	-	CASSQIFRDRGLPYYGYTF	TGTGCCAGCAGCCAAATTTTTCGGGACAGGGGGTTGCCTTACTATGGCTACACCTTC
TRBV6-1	-	TRBJ1-2	many	CASSSTRGYTF	TGTGCCAGCAGTTCGACACGTGGCTACACCTTC
TRBV29-1	TRBD1	TRBJ2-1	-	CSVLGQGNQFF	TGCAGCGTTCTAGGACAGGGGAATCAGTTCTTC
TRBV4-1	TRBD2	TRBJ2-1	-	CASSQLSGSHNEQFF	TGCGCCAGCAGCCAATTGAGCGGGAGCCACAATGAGCAGTTCTTC
TRBV7-9	-	TRBJ2-7	-	CASSRTGQISYEQYF	TGTGCCAGCAGCCGAACCGGACAGATCTCCTACGAGCAGTACTTC
TRBV10-2	-	TRBJ2-1	-	CAPPWIPPPNSYNEQFF	TGCGCACCCCCGTGGATACCTCCCCCAAACTCCTACAATGAGCAGTTCTTC
TRBV19	-	TRBJ1-1	few	CASSRAGYDTEAFF	TGTGCCAGTAGTCGAGCAGGGTACGACACTGAAGCTTTCTTT
TRBV10-3	TRBD1	TRBJ2-1	-	CAISEKIGQGACNEQFF	TGTGCCATCAGTGAGAAAATCGGACAGGGGGCTTGCAATGAGCAGTTCTTC
TRBV5-1	-	TRBJ1-4	-	CASSLRGAVEKLFF	TGCGCCAGCAGCTTGCGGGGGGCGGTCGAAAAACTGTTTTTT
TRBV27	-	TRBJ1-5	-	CASSGRLSNQPQHF	TGTGCCAGCTCGGGACGGCTAAGCAATCAGCCCCAGCATTTT
TRBV5-1	-	TRBJ2-2	-	CASSRKDPDRNTGELFF	TGCGCCAGCAGCCGCAAAGACCCCGACAGGAACACCGGGGAGCTGTTTTTT
TRBV7-8	-	TRBJ2-1	-	CASSLEGFGGEQFF	TGTGCCAGCAGCTTAGAGGGTTTCGGGGGAGAGCAGTTCTTC
TRBV28	TRBD2	TRBJ2-3	-	CASSSLAGLAADTQYF	TGTGCCAGCAGTTCCTTAGCGGGGCTGGCCGCAGATACGCAGTATTTT
TRBV13	-	TRBJ1-3	-	CASSPFSGNTIYF	TGTGCCAGCAGTCCCTTCTCTGGAAACACCATATATTTT
TRBV7-4	-	TRBJ1-2	few	CASSVQTGWYGYTF	TGTGCCAGCAGCGTCCAGACCGGATGGTATGGCTACACCTTC
TRBV5-1	TRBD2	TRBJ2-1	-	CASGRTAGGSLSYNEQFF	TGCGCCAGCGGACGGACCGCGGGAGGTTCCCTCTCCTACAATGAGCAGTTCTTC
TRBV29-1	-	TRBJ2-7	once	CSVRGATGGYEQYF	TGCAGCGTTCGGGGCGCTACGGGCGGCTACGAGCAGTACTTC
TRBV2	-	TRBJ1-1	many	CASSGPEAFF	TGTGCCAGCAGTGGGCCTGAAGCTTTCTTT
TRBV2	-	TRBJ2-2	-	CASSVGREPGELFF	TGTGCCAGCAGTGTCGGCAGGGAGCCCGGGGAGCTGTTTTTT
TRBV5-4	TRBD2	TRBJ2-5	-	CASSREDQETQYF	TGTGCCAGCAGCCGGGAGGACCAAGAGACCCAGTACTTC
TRBV28	TRBD2	TRBJ2-1	few	CASSVLSGDLNEQFF	TGTGCCAGCAGTGTACTTAGCGGGGACCTCAATGAGCAGTTCTTC